Only one count was recorded for the clone carrying this T cell receptor (beta chain). This entry comes from a study of glioma-infiltrating T cells after dendritic cell vaccination. In the study overall: Samples are from glioblastoma patients in Phase I and II dendritic cell vaccine trials. Between about 2003 and 2013, patients got autologous tumor lysate-pulsed dendritic cell vaccines.

Selection required adequate fresh-frozen tumor tissue plus more than two years' survival data. Produced via immunoSEQ multiplex PCR; TCRdb's table is partial and in-frame only. The data hold over 90,000 clones, with over 75% observed a single time. The J segment lost 2 bases and the V segment lost 0 bases, leaving 6 bases of the junction unmatched. This CDR3 spans 16 amino acids. From germline, CDR1 is SGDLS and CDR2 YYNGEE. The J gene is TRBJ2-3, the V gene TRBV9; 7 positions match TRBD2. This clonotype originated in a human donor with glioblastoma. The sequences come from blood, collected before dendritic cell vaccination. In DNA form, the CDR3 reads TGTGCCAGCAGCGTAGCTCTAGCGGAGAACACAGATACGCAGTATTTT. This gives the protein CASSVALAENTDTQYF. The variable domain in full, with the rest retrieved from reference TRBV9 and TRBJ2-3, is DSGVTQTPKHLITATGQRVTLRCSPRSGDLSVYWYQQSLDQGLQFLIQYYNGEERAKGNILERFSAQQFPDLHSELNLSSLELGDSALYFCASSVALAENTDTQYFGPGTRLTVL.